These 12 T cell receptor beta chains came from one sample sequenced in a study of OX40 agonist ivuxolimab in advanced cancers. Using immunoSEQ multiplex PCR, the repertoire was profiled, and TCRdb retains in-frame clones only, with some absent. The sample consists of under 50,000 clones, approximately 80% of them appearing once. The sample here was CD4+ or CD8+ T cells sorted from blood, taken in a trial of the OX40 agonist ivuxolimab. Receptors originate from an adult with an advanced solid tumor such as melanoma, head and neck, liver or kidney cancer.

This clone has just one count. V usage is TRBV10-3 and J usage is TRBJ2-3, with D tentatively TRBD1 (5 bases). This CDR3 spans 15 amino acids. Germline loops: CDR1 ENHRY, CDR2 SYGVKD. Trimming cost V 6 bases and J 0 bases, with 13 bases left between them. As DNA, the CDR3 is TGTGCCATCAGCCCCGACAGATCTAGCACAGATACGCAGTATTTT. This gives the protein CAISPDRSSTDTQYF.

By share of the sample, this clone is medium-sized. This sequence joins TRBV30 and TRBJ1-1; D is ambiguous. This CDR3 has 13 residues. Germline loops: CDR1 GTSNPN, CDR2 SVGIG (reference sequence). Trimming stripped 2 bases from V and 8 bases from J, with 15 bases between. The CDR3 nucleotides read TGTGCCTGGAGTACCCGGATTTTAAGGGAAGCTTTCTTT. It specifies CAWSTRILREAFF. Looking up the rest from reference TRBV30 and TRBJ1-1 gives the full variable domain: SQTIHQWPATLVQPVGSPLSLECTVEGTSNPNLYWYRQAAGRGLQLLFYSVGIGQISSEVPQNLSASRPQDRQFILSSKKLLLSDSGFYLCAWSTRILREAFFGQGTRLTVV.

The chain recombines TRBV7-9 with TRBJ2-2; TRBD1 matches at 9 bases. CDR1 is SEHNR and CDR2 is FQNEAQ in the germline V gene (reference sequence). The CDR3 totals 17 residues. V shed 5 bases, J shed 7 bases, and the junction held 14 bases outside the gene matches. The CDR3 nucleotides read TGTGCCAGCAGCCCGCCGACAGGGGGGAACAATAACGGGGAGCTGTTTTTT. Amino acid sequence: CASSPPTGGNNNGELFF.

This chain connects TRBV5-1 to TRBJ2-2, with 11 nucleotides matching TRBD1. Germline CDR1 and CDR2: SGHRS and YFSETQ. The CDR3 extends over 14 amino acids. Unmatched junction bases numbered 3, after V lost 6 bases and J lost 5 bases. As DNA, the CDR3 is TGCGCCAGCACAGGGACAGGGGGAACCGGGGAGCTGTTTTTT. Its protein is CASTGTGGTGELFF.

The rearrangement uses TRBV5-5 and TRBJ1-4, with 9 bases lining up with TRBD1. Germline V gene lookup returns CDR1 SGHKS and CDR2 YYEKEE (reference sequence). Losses at the gene ends were 2 bases for V and 7 bases for J; bases not matched to a gene: 15. This CDR3 region has 18 residues. The CDR3 sequence: CASSFFAGTGTGSEKLFF. The CDR3 nucleotides are TGTGCCAGCAGCTTTTTCGCCGGAACCGGGACAGGGTCTGAAAAACTGTTTTTT.

This CDR3 is CASSFWDGILVRPGELFF. For the CDR3, the DNA is TGTGCCAGCAGCTTTTGGGACGGTATTCTCGTAAGGCCGGGGGAGCTGTTTTTT. The V and J genes are TRBV12-1 and TRBJ2-2. TRBV12-1 is given as a pseudogene. The CDR3 covers 18 residues.

The chain combines TRBV6-5 with TRBJ1-1, with D hard to call. Germline-derived CDR1 and CDR2 are MNHEY and SVGAGI. Trimming removed 2 bases at V and 0 bases at J, with 13 bases between. This CDR3 is built from 16 residues. CDR3 sequence reads: CASSYELQSMNTEAFF. For the CDR3, the DNA is TGTGCCAGCAGTTACGAACTACAGTCCATGAACACTGAAGCTTTCTTT.

V usage is TRBV28 and J usage is TRBJ2-7; D is ambiguous. The germline CDR1 and CDR2 sequences are MDHEN and SYDVKM. The CDR3 is made up of 13 amino acids. V was clipped by 2 bases and J by 1 base, with 6 bases between them. The CDR3 region has the DNA TGTGCCAGCAGTTTAAATCCATCCTACGAGCAGTACTTC. It encodes CASSLNPSYEQYF.

This clone has more than one count but fewer than ten. The chain has TRBV7-9 and TRBJ1-1; no clear D gene. CDR1 is SEHNR and CDR2 is FQNEAQ in the germline V gene (reference sequence). The length of the CDR3 is 13 residues. V lost 1 base, J lost 3 bases, and 6 bases lay in between. CDR3 residues: CASSLGYDTEAFF. CDR3 DNA sequence: TGTGCCAGCAGCTTAGGGTACGACACTGAAGCTTTCTTT.

This chain joins TRBV5-1 and TRBJ2-7; D is undetermined. Per germline, CDR1 SGHRS and CDR2 YFSETQ. This CDR3 spans 13 amino acids. The V end lost 0 bases, the J end lost 4 bases, and 8 bases lay between the germline ends. The CDR3 nucleotides read TGCGCCAGCAGCTTGGACAACGCTTACGAGCAGTACTTC. Protein product: CASSLDNAYEQYF.

V usage is TRBV5-1 and J usage is TRBJ2-3; 14 bases align to TRBD2. The CDR3 loop spans 18 amino acids. CDR1 is SGHRS and CDR2 is YFSETQ in the germline V gene. J lost 2 bases, V lost 4 bases, and 9 bases had no gene match. The CDR3 coding sequence is TGCGCCAGCAGCAACGCGAGGACTAGCGGGGGGAACACAGATACGCAGTATTTT. This sequence encodes CASSNARTSGGNTDTQYF.

This chain connects TRBV10-3 to TRBJ2-1; D may be TRBD2 (6 bases). This CDR3 spans 13 amino acids. Germline-derived CDR1 and CDR2 are ENHRY and SYGVKD. V lost 3 bases and J lost 9, with 12 bases in between. CDR3 DNA: TGTGCCATCAGTGATGGGGGTAGCGGTGAGCAGTTCTTC. Protein product: CAISDGGSGEQFF.